One and the same sample provided the 4 T cell receptor beta chains below, sequenced in a study of chemoradiotherapy in HPV16-positive cancers. TCRdb's copy holds only in-frame clones and misses some; the assay was immunoSEQ multiplex PCR. Of 35,000 to 45,000 clones listed, around 82% were seen once; the top ten hold about 5%. Specimen: blood, collected from a patient who underwent chemoradiotherapy. The source is a human donor with HPV-associated anogenital cancer.

CDR3 amino acids: CAIFGRDYQETQYF. The CDR3 nucleotides are TGTGCCATCTTCGGCCGGGACTATCAAGAGACCCAGTACTTC. The chain carries TRBV6-1 and TRBJ2-5; 7 bases line up with TRBD2. Germline trimming cut 10 bases from V and 2 bases from J; bases unmatched to any gene: 10. There are 14 residues in the CDR3. CDR1 is MNHNS and CDR2 is SASEGT in the germline V gene.

CDR3 in amino acids: CAISERGGVGGSGANVLTF. The CDR3, as DNA: TGTGCCATCAGTGAGAGGGGAGGGGTCGGGGGCTCTGGGGCCAACGTCCTGACTTTC. The J gene is TRBJ2-6, the V gene TRBV10-3; 7 nucleotides line up with TRBD2. CDR1 and CDR2 (germline): ENHRY, SYGVKD. V shed 2 bases, J shed 0 bases, and the junction held 10 bases outside the gene matches. The CDR3 runs 19 residues.

The rearrangement links TRBV30 to TRBJ2-7, with D possibly being TRBD2 (6 bases). The germline CDR1 and CDR2 sequences are GTSNPN and SVGIG (reference sequence). The CDR3 extends over 13 amino acids. The V end was cut by 5 bases, the J end by 2 bases, with 13 bases between. The CDR3 bases are TGTGCCTGGGGGACTGGACACACCTACGAGCAGTACTTC. Amino acid sequence: CAWGTGHTYEQYF.

V gene TRBV7-2 combines with J gene TRBJ2-3, with D possibly matching TRBD2 (6 bases). The ends were cut back, 5 bases at V and 0 bases at J, with 12 bases in the middle. This CDR3 contains 15 residues. CDR1 is SGHTA and CDR2 is FQGNSA in the germline V gene. The CDR3 bases are TGTGCCAGCAGCCAGGACTACCTTAGCACAGATACGCAGTATTTT. Its protein product is CASSQDYLSTDTQYF.